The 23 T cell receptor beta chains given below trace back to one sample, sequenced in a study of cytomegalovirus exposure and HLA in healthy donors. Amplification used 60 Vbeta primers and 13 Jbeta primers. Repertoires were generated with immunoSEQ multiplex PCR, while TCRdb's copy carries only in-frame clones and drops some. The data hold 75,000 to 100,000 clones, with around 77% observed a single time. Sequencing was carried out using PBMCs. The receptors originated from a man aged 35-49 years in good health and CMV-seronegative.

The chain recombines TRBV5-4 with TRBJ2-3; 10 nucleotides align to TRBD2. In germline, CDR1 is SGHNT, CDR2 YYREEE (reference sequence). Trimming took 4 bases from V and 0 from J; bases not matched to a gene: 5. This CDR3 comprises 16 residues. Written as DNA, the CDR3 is TGTGCCAGCAGCGGAGGACTAGCGGAGAGCACAGATACGCAGTATTTT. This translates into CASSGGLAESTDTQYF.

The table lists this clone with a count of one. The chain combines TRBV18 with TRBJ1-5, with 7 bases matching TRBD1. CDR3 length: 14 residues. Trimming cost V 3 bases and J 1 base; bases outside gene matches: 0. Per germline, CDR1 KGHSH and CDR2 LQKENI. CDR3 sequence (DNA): TGTGCCAGCTCACCGGACAGGAGCAATCAGCCCCAGCATTTT. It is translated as CASSPDRSNQPQHF.

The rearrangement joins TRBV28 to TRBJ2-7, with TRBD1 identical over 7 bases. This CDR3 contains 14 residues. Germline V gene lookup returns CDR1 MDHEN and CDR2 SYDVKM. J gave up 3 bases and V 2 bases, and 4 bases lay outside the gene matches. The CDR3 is CASSLPGGSYEQYF. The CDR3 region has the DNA TGTGCCAGCAGTTTACCAGGGGGAAGCTACGAGCAGTACTTC.

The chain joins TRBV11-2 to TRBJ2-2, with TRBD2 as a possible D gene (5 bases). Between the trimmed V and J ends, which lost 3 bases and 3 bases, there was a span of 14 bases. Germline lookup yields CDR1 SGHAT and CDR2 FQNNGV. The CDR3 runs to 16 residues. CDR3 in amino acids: CASSFYLSRDTGELFF. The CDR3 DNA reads TGTGCCAGCAGCTTTTATCTCTCGAGGGACACCGGGGAGCTGTTTTTT.

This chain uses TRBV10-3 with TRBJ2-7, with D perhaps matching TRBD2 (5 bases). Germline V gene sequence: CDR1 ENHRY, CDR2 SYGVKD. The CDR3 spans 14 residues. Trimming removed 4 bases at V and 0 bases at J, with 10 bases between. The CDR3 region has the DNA TGTGCCATCAGTGCCGGAGCGGTCTCCTACGAGCAGTACTTC. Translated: CAISAGAVSYEQYF.

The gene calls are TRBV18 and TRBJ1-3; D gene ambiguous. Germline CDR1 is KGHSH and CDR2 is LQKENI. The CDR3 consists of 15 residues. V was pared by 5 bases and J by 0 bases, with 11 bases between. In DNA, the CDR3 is TGTGCCAGCTCATACGACAATTACTCTGGAAACACCATATATTTT. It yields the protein CASSYDNYSGNTIYF. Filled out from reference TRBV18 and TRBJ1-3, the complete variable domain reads NAGVMQNPRHLVRRRGQEARLRCSPMKGHSHVYWYRQLPEEGLKFMVYLQKENIIDESGMPKERFSAEFPKEGPSILRIQQVVRGDSAAYFCASSYDNYSGNTIYFGEGSWLTVV.

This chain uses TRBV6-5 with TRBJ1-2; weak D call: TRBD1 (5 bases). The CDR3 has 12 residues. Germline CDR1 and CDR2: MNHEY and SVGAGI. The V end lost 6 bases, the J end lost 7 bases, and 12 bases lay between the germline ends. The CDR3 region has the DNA TGTGCCAGCAGAGACCTAGGGGCTGGCTACACCTTC. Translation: CASRDLGAGYTF.

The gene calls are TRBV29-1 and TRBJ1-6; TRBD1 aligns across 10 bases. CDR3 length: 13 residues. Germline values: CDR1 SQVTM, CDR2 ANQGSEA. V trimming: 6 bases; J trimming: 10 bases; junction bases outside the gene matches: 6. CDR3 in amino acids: CSVGTGAESPLHF. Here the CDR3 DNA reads TGCAGCGTGGGGACAGGGGCCGAGTCACCCCTCCACTTT.

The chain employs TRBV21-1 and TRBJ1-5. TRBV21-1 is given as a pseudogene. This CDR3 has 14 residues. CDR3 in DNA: TGTGCCAGCAGCAAACCCCCCGGCAATCAGCCCCAGCATTTT. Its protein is CASSKPPGNQPQHF.

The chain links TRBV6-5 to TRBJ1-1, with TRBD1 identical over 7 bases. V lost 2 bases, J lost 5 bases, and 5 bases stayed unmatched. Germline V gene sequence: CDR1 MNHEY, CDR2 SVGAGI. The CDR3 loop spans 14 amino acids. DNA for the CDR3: TGTGCCAGCAGTTACGAAACAGGGGTAACTGAAGCTTTCTTT. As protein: CASSYETGVTEAFF.

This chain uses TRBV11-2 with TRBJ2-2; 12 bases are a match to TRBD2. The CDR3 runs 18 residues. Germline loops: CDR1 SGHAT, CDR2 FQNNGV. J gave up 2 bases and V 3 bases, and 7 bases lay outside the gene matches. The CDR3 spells CASSFRLAGELNTGELFF. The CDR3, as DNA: TGTGCCAGCAGCTTCCGACTAGCGGGGGAGCTAAACACCGGGGAGCTGTTTTTT. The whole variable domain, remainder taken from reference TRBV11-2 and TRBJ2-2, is EAGVAQSPRYKIIEKRQSVAFWCNPISGHATLYWYQQILGQGPKLLIQFQNNGVVDDSQLPKDRFSAERLKGVDSTLKIQPAKLEDSAVYLCASSFRLAGELNTGELFFGEGSRLTVL.

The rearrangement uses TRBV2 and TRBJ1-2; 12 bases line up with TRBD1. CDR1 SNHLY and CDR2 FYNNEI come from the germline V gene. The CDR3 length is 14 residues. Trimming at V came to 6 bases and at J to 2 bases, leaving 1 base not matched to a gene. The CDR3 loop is CASRGTGGNYGYTF. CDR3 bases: TGTGCCAGCAGGGGGACAGGGGGCAACTATGGCTACACCTTC.

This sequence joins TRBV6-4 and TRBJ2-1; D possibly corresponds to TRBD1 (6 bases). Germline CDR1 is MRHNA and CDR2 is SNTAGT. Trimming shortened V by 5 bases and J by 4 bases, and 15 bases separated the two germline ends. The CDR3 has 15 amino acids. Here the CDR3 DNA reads TGTGCCAGCAGTCCAGCTAGGGGGTCGTACAATGAGCAGTTCTTC. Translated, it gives CASSPARGSYNEQFF.

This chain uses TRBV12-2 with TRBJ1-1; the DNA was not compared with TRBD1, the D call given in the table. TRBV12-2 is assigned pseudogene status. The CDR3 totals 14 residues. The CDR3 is CASRFYRGNTEAFF. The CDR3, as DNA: TGTGCAAGTCGCTTCTACAGGGGGAACACTGAAGCTTTCTTT.

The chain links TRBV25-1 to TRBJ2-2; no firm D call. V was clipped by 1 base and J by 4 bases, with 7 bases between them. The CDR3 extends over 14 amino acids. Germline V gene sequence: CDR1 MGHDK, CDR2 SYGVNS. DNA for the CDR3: TGTGCCAGCAGTGAATCGCTGGCCACCGGGGAGCTGTTTTTT. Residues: CASSESLATGELFF.

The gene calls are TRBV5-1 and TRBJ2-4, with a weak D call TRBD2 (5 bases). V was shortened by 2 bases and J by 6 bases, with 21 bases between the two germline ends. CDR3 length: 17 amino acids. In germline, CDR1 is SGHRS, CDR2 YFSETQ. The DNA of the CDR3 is TGCGCCAGCAGCTTTGGGAGCGCTTCCCAGCCAGGAAACATTCAGTACTTC. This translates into CASSFGSASQPGNIQYF. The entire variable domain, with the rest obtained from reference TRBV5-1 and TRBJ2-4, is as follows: KAGVTQTPRYLIKTRGQQVTLSCSPISGHRSVSWYQQTPGQGLQFLFEYFSETQRNKGNFPGRFSGRQFSNSRSEMNVSTLELGDSALYLCASSFGSASQPGNIQYFGAGTRLSVL.

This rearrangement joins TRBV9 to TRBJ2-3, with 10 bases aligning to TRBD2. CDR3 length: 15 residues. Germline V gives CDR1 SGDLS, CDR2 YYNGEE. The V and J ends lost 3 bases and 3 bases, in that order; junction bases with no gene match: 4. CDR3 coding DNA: TGTGCCAGCAGCGAGGGACTAGCGTTGACAGATACGCAGTATTTT. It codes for CASSEGLALTDTQYF.

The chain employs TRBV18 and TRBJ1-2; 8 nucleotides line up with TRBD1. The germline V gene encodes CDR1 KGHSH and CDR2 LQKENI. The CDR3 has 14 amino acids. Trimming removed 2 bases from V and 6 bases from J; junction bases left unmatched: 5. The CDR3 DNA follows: TGTGCCAGCTCACCATGGCCGGGACAGGATGGCTACACCTTC. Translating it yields CASSPWPGQDGYTF.

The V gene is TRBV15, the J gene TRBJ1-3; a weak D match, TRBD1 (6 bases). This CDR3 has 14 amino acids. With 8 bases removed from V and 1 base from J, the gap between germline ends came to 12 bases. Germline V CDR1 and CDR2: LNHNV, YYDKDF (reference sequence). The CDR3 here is CATFSGASGNTIYF. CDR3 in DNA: TGTGCCACCTTCTCAGGGGCTTCTGGAAACACCATATATTTT.

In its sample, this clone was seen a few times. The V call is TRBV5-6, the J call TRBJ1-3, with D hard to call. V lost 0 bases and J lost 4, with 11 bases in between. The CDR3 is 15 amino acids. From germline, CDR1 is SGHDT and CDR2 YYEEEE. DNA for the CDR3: TGTGCCAGCAGCTTGGTTATGGCATCGGGAAACACCATATATTTT. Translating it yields CASSLVMASGNTIYF.

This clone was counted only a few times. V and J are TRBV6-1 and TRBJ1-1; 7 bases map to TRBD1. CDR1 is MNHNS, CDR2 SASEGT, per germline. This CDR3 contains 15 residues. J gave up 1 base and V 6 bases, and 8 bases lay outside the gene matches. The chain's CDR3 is CASSPYRTGNTEAFF. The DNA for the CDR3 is TGTGCCAGCAGCCCTTACCGGACAGGGAACACTGAAGCTTTCTTT.

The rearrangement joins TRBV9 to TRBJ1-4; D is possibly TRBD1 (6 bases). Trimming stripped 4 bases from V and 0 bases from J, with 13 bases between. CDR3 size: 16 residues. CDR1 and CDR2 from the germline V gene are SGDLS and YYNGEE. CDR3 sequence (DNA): TGTGCCAGCAGCATGTCACAGGGATCAACTAATGAAAAACTGTTTTTT. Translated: CASSMSQGSTNEKLFF.

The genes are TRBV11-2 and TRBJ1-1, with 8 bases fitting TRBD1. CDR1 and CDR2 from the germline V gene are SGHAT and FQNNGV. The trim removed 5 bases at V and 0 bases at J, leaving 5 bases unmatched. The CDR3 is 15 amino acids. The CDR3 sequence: CASSPGQGMNTEAFF. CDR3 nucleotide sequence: TGTGCCAGCAGCCCCGGACAGGGCATGAACACTGAAGCTTTCTTT.